This T cell receptor (beta chain) comes out of a study of blood T cells in healthy people across ages. Study-level findings and limits: Long-lived donors exceeded aged donors in naive CD4+ cells and diversity. Roughly linearly, TCR beta diversity per million T cells fell as age increased.

For the second PCR, which ran for about 6 to 11 cycles, a sample-barcoded 5' primer and a J-beta primer mix were used. Sequencing yielded, for each sample, at least 2.5 million paired-end reads carrying CDR3. TCRdb reanalysed the 5' RACE reads using MiXCR and keeps one entry per CDR3 protein. The sample has approximately 940,000 distinct CDR3 sequences, 45% to 50% seen once. In germline, CDR1 is KGHDR, CDR2 SFDVKD. J lost 2 bases, V lost 7 bases, and 6 bases had no gene match. This CDR3 is built from 15 residues. The draw of peripheral blood yielded around 10 milliliters from each donor. Concerning this clonotype: Its antigen remains unidentified.

The material sequenced was blood. The chain employs TRBV24-1 and TRBJ2-2; 7 positions match TRBD2. This sequence was found in a man aged 25 to 40 in good health. The CDR3 region is CATSFGGFNTGELFF. CDR3 in DNA: TGTGCCACCAGCTTCGGGGGGTTTAACACCGGGGAGCTGTTTTTT.